The text below deals with one T cell receptor (beta chain). Libraries were prepared by immunoSEQ multiplex PCR; TCRdb keeps only in-frame clonotypes and omits some of them. This table has about 51,000 clones, around 93% appearing once. This sample is part of a study of T cell changes during pregnancy in multiple sclerosis. V trimming: 2 bases; J trimming: 1 base; junction bases outside the gene matches: 18. The CDR3 length is 23 residues. The germline V gene encodes CDR1 LNHNV and CDR2 YYDKDF (reference sequence). The starting material was peripheral blood, obtained in the second trimester of pregnancy. The clonotype was recovered from a female donor with multiple sclerosis, enrolled in a pregnancy study. This rearrangement joins TRBV15 to TRBJ2-3; the match to TRBD2 covers 16 bases. CDR3 DNA sequence: TGTGCCACCAGCAGAAATCGCAATTTCCCGGGACTAGCGGGAGGGTTTGGCACAGATACGCAGTATTTT. It specifies CATSRNRNFPGLAGGFGTDTQYF.